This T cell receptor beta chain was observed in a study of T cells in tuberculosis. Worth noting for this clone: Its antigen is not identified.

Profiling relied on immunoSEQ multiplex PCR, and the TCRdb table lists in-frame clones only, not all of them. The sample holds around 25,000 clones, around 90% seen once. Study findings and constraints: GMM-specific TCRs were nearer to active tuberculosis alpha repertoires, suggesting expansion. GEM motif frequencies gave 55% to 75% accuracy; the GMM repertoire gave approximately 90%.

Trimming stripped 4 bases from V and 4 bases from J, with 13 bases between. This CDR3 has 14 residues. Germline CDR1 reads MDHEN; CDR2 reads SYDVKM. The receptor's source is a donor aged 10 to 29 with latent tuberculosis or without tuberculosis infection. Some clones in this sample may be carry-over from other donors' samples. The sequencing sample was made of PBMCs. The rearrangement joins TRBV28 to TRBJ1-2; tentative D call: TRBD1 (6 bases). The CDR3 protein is CASSYRGGTYGYTF. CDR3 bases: TGTGCCAGCAGTTACCGGGGGGGCACCTATGGCTACACCTTC.